The rows below give T cell receptor beta chains drawn from one sample of a study of cytomegalovirus exposure and HLA in healthy donors. Assay: immunoSEQ multiplex PCR; the TCRdb copy retains only in-frame clones and omits some. The sample has 70,000 to 85,000 clones. The specimen was PBMCs. These receptor sequences come from a female donor in good health and CMV-seropositive. Each CDR3 is given with its conserved first and last residue. D genes are given only for firm matches. Clone size is given for some rows only: seen once, a few or many times, or a class if the clone is expanded.

J gene: TRBJ1-1; D gene: TRBD1; clone size: -; V gene: TRBV19; CDR3 DNA: TGTGCCAGTAGTGACGCACCCGGACAGGGGGGGACTGAAGCTTTCTTT; CDR3 protein: CASSDAPGQGGTEAFF
J gene: TRBJ1-5; D gene: TRBD1; clone size: -; V gene: TRBV5-1; CDR3 DNA: TGCGCCAGCAGCCCAGGGACAGGGGGAGGCGGTCAGCCCCAGCATTTT; CDR3 protein: CASSPGTGGGGQPQHF
J gene: TRBJ2-7; D gene: TRBD2; clone size: -; V gene: TRBV4-3; CDR3 DNA: TGCGCCAGCAGCCAAGAGTCTAGCGGGAGTTACGAGCAGTACTTC; CDR3 protein: CASSQESSGSYEQYF
J gene: TRBJ2-5; D gene: TRBD2; clone size: -; V gene: TRBV5-1; CDR3 DNA: TGCGCCAGCAGCGGGATGGGACTAGCGGGCCAAGAGACCCAGTACTTC; CDR3 protein: CASSGMGLAGQETQYF
J gene: TRBJ2-2; D gene: TRBD2; clone size: -; V gene: TRBV11-3; CDR3 DNA: TGTGCCAGCAGCTTAGCGCTAGCGGGCACCGGGGAGCTGTTTTTT; CDR3 protein: CASSLALAGTGELFF
J gene: TRBJ2-6; D gene: -; clone size: -; V gene: TRBV6-5; CDR3 DNA: TGTGCCAGCAGTTACCGCCTAAGGGCTACAGGTCTGACTTTC; CDR3 protein: CASSYRLRATGLTF
J gene: TRBJ2-7; D gene: TRBD2; clone size: -; V gene: TRBV4-1; CDR3 DNA: TGCGCCAGCAGCCCCATGGGAATTAGCGGGAGAGGAGGCGAGCAGTACTTC; CDR3 protein: CASSPMGISGRGGEQYF
J gene: TRBJ1-1; D gene: -; clone size: -; V gene: TRBV6-5; CDR3 DNA: TGTGCCAGCAGTTACTCGGGGTGGGGCCCGGTCACTGAAGCTTTCTTT; CDR3 protein: CASSYSGWGPVTEAFF
J gene: TRBJ1-2; D gene: TRBD1; clone size: -; V gene: TRBV7-9; CDR3 DNA: TGTGCCAGCACCGATACCTGGACAGGGCCGGGGGATAACTATGGCTACACCTTC; CDR3 protein: CASTDTWTGPGDNYGYTF
J gene: TRBJ2-5; D gene: -; clone size: -; V gene: TRBV9; CDR3 DNA: TGTGCCAGCAGCGTAGGGGGCCAGCCGGAAGAGACCCAGTACTTC; CDR3 protein: CASSVGGQPEETQYF
J gene: TRBJ1-5; D gene: TRBD1; clone size: -; V gene: TRBV19; CDR3 DNA: TGTGCCAGCGTCAGGGGGCCCAGCAATCAGCCCCAGCATTTT; CDR3 protein: CASVRGPSNQPQHF
J gene: TRBJ1-1; D gene: TRBD1; clone size: -; V gene: TRBV4-1; CDR3 DNA: TGCGCCAGCAGCCAGAGGGACAGGATGGGCACTGAAGCTTTCTTT; CDR3 protein: CASSQRDRMGTEAFF
J gene: TRBJ1-1; D gene: TRBD1; clone size: -; V gene: TRBV6-1; CDR3 DNA: TGTGCCAGCAGTGTCCTTCCGGGACAGGGGAACACTGAAGCTTTCTTT; CDR3 protein: CASSVLPGQGNTEAFF
J gene: TRBJ2-1; D gene: TRBD2; clone size: -; V gene: TRBV4-3; CDR3 DNA: TGCGCCAGCAGCCAAGAGGTAGCGGGGGGGCAAGAGCAGTTCTTC; CDR3 protein: CASSQEVAGGQEQFF
J gene: TRBJ1-1; D gene: -; clone size: -; V gene: TRBV18; CDR3 DNA: TGTGCCAGCTCACCAAGGGGGAGCACTGAAGCTTTCTTT; CDR3 protein: CASSPRGSTEAFF
J gene: TRBJ2-7; D gene: -; clone size: -; V gene: TRBV4-2; CDR3 DNA: TGTGCCAGCAGCCAAGAGGCAGGGAACGAGCAGTACTTC; CDR3 protein: CASSQEAGNEQYF
J gene: TRBJ2-1; D gene: -; clone size: -; V gene: TRBV4-3; CDR3 DNA: TGCGCCAGCAGCCAAGATGCCAGGTCCTCCTACAATGAGCAGTTCTTC; CDR3 protein: CASSQDARSSYNEQFF
J gene: TRBJ1-2; D gene: -; clone size: -; V gene: TRBV9; CDR3 DNA: TGTGCCAGCAGCGAGGGAGGAAGTAACTATGGCTACACCTTC; CDR3 protein: CASSEGGSNYGYTF
J gene: TRBJ2-5; D gene: TRBD1; clone size: -; V gene: TRBV28; CDR3 DNA: TGTGCCAGCAGTTCCCTCAGGGGGAGAGAAGAGACCCAGTACTTC; CDR3 protein: CASSSLRGREETQYF
J gene: TRBJ2-6; D gene: TRBD2; clone size: -; V gene: TRBV6-5; CDR3 DNA: TGTGCCAGCAGTTACCGGGGGGTTTCCGGGGCCAACGTCCTGACTTTC; CDR3 protein: CASSYRGVSGANVLTF
J gene: TRBJ2-5; D gene: -; clone size: -; V gene: TRBV29-1; CDR3 DNA: TGCAGCGTTGATGCGACAGTCGAGACCCAGTACTTC; CDR3 protein: CSVDATVETQYF
J gene: TRBJ1-2; D gene: -; clone size: -; V gene: TRBV29-1; CDR3 DNA: TGCAGCGTTGAAAGGCAGGGGACGAACTATGGCTACACCTTC; CDR3 protein: CSVERQGTNYGYTF
J gene: TRBJ2-2; D gene: -; clone size: -; V gene: TRBV30; CDR3 DNA: TGTGCCTGGGGACTTTACAACACCGGGGAGCTGTTTTTT; CDR3 protein: CAWGLYNTGELFF
J gene: TRBJ2-7; D gene: -; clone size: -; V gene: TRBV7-9; CDR3 DNA: TGTGCCAGCAGCTCACTCCTAAGGGGGGGCTCCTACGAGCAGTACTTC; CDR3 protein: CASSSLLRGGSYEQYF
J gene: TRBJ2-7; D gene: -; clone size: -; V gene: TRBV29-1; CDR3 DNA: TGCAGCGTATCCTCGGACAGCTACGAGCAGTACTTC; CDR3 protein: CSVSSDSYEQYF
J gene: TRBJ2-7; D gene: -; clone size: -; V gene: TRBV2; CDR3 DNA: TGTGCCAGCTCACAGAATACCTACGAGCAGTACTTC; CDR3 protein: CASSQNTYEQYF
J gene: TRBJ1-3; D gene: -; clone size: -; V gene: TRBV7-2; CDR3 DNA: TGTGCCAGCAGCAGAACAGGGACTGGAAACACCATATATTTT; CDR3 protein: CASSRTGTGNTIYF
J gene: TRBJ1-6; D gene: -; clone size: -; V gene: TRBV4-1; CDR3 DNA: TGCGCCAGCAGCCAAGATATGGGAGGGGAAGGTTCACCCCTCCACTTT; CDR3 protein: CASSQDMGGEGSPLHF
J gene: TRBJ2-3; D gene: -; clone size: -; V gene: TRBV7-8; CDR3 DNA: TGTGCCCTCAGCTTCAGCGAGACAGAGCCTGAGGACACAGATACGCAGTATTTT; CDR3 protein: CALSFSETEPEDTDTQYF
J gene: TRBJ1-5; D gene: -; clone size: -; V gene: TRBV30; CDR3 DNA: TGTGCCTGGAGTTCTGGTTCGGGTCGCAATCAGCCCCAGCATTTT; CDR3 protein: CAWSSGSGRNQPQHF
J gene: TRBJ2-2; D gene: TRBD1; clone size: -; V gene: TRBV27; CDR3 DNA: TGTGCCAGCAGTTTTAGGTACAGGGGGCCATCGAACACCGGGGAGCTGTTTTTT; CDR3 protein: CASSFRYRGPSNTGELFF
J gene: TRBJ1-2; D gene: -; clone size: -; V gene: TRBV7-2; CDR3 DNA: TGTGCCAGCAGCTTAGCGCAGGGGCCGACTGGCTACACCTTC; CDR3 protein: CASSLAQGPTGYTF
J gene: TRBJ2-3; D gene: -; clone size: -; V gene: TRBV6-4; CDR3 DNA: TGTGCCAGCAGTGAGTCCGGAGCATCCGGCGCAGATACGCAGTATTTT; CDR3 protein: CASSESGASGADTQYF
J gene: TRBJ1-5; D gene: -; clone size: -; V gene: TRBV7-8; CDR3 DNA: TGTGCCAGCAGCCCTGACAGTTACAATCAGCCCCAGCATTTT; CDR3 protein: CASSPDSYNQPQHF
J gene: TRBJ1-1; D gene: -; clone size: -; V gene: TRBV7-2; CDR3 DNA: TGTGCCAGCAGCCGTGACAGGTTTGGTGAAGCTTTCTTT; CDR3 protein: CASSRDRFGEAFF
J gene: TRBJ2-7; D gene: TRBD2; clone size: -; V gene: TRBV7-2; CDR3 DNA: TGTGCCAGCATCTTATTAGCGGGAGGGAACGAGCAGTACTTC; CDR3 protein: CASILLAGGNEQYF
J gene: TRBJ2-7; D gene: -; clone size: -; V gene: TRBV28; CDR3 DNA: TGTGCCAGCAGTTTATTCGGGTGGAGGGGCAGGGAAAAGACCTCCTACGAGCAGTACTTC; CDR3 protein: CASSLFGWRGREKTSYEQYF
J gene: TRBJ2-3; D gene: TRBD1; clone size: -; V gene: TRBV9; CDR3 DNA: TGTGCCAGCAGCTCCCGACAGGGGGGCACAGATACGCAGTATTTT; CDR3 protein: CASSSRQGGTDTQYF
J gene: TRBJ1-1; D gene: TRBD1; clone size: -; V gene: TRBV18; CDR3 DNA: TGTGCCAGCTCACTCGGGACAGGGGGTACTGAAGCTTTCTTT; CDR3 protein: CASSLGTGGTEAFF
J gene: TRBJ2-7; D gene: -; clone size: medium-sized; V gene: TRBV7-2; CDR3 DNA: TGTGCCAGCAGCCACGACACCACTCGGGGAGAGCAGTACTTC; CDR3 protein: CASSHDTTRGEQYF
J gene: TRBJ2-6; D gene: -; clone size: -; V gene: TRBV4-3; CDR3 DNA: TGCGCCAGCAGCCAAGTGGCCTCTGGGGCCAACGTCCTGACTTTC; CDR3 protein: CASSQVASGANVLTF
J gene: TRBJ2-1; D gene: TRBD2; clone size: -; V gene: TRBV11-3; CDR3 DNA: TGTGCCAGCAGCACAGGACTAGCGGGTTCCTACAATGAGCAGTTCTTC; CDR3 protein: CASSTGLAGSYNEQFF
J gene: TRBJ1-2; D gene: -; clone size: -; V gene: TRBV4-1; CDR3 DNA: TGCGCCAGCAGCCAAGAAACCCGGGGAGGGGGCTATGGCTACACCTTC; CDR3 protein: CASSQETRGGGYGYTF
J gene: TRBJ2-7; D gene: -; clone size: -; V gene: TRBV4-1; CDR3 DNA: TGCGCCAGCAGCTCCCGGGACTCCCCTCGGGTCGAGCAGTACTTC; CDR3 protein: CASSSRDSPRVEQYF
J gene: TRBJ1-1; D gene: TRBD1; clone size: -; V gene: TRBV2; CDR3 DNA: TGTGCCAGCAGTGGACAGGGGGTCAACAGAACTGAAGCTTTCTTT; CDR3 protein: CASSGQGVNRTEAFF
J gene: TRBJ2-5; D gene: TRBD2; clone size: -; V gene: TRBV9; CDR3 DNA: TGTGCCAGCAGCGTAGCTGGCGGGGGGGGAGAGACCCAGTACTTC; CDR3 protein: CASSVAGGGGETQYF
J gene: TRBJ2-4; D gene: -; clone size: -; V gene: TRBV28; CDR3 DNA: TGTGCCAGCAGTTTACCCGGGGTAAACATTCAGTACTTC; CDR3 protein: CASSLPGVNIQYF
J gene: TRBJ1-2; D gene: -; clone size: -; V gene: TRBV28; CDR3 DNA: TGTGCCAGCAGTTCCCCCAATGCGAATGGCTACACCTTC; CDR3 protein: CASSSPNANGYTF
J gene: TRBJ2-3; D gene: TRBD1; clone size: -; V gene: TRBV30; CDR3 DNA: TGTGCCTGGAGTCCCTTGGACAGGGGGAAATCAGATACGCAGTATTTT; CDR3 protein: CAWSPLDRGKSDTQYF
J gene: TRBJ1-6; D gene: -; clone size: -; V gene: TRBV7-6; CDR3 DNA: TGTGCCAGCAGCTTATCGGGGGTCGGTTCACCCCTCCACTTT; CDR3 protein: CASSLSGVGSPLHF